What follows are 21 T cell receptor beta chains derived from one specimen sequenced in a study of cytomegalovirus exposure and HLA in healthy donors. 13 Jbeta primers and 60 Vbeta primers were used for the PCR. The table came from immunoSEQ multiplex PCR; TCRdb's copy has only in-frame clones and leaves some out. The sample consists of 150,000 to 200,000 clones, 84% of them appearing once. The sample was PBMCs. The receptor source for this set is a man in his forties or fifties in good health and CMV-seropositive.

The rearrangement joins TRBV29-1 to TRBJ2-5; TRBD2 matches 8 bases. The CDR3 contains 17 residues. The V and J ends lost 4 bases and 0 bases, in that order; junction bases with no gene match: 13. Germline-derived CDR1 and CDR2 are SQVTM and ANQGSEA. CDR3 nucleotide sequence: TGCAGCGTTGCAGGGATAGCGGGGCTTGTCTACCAAGAGACCCAGTACTTC. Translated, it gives CSVAGIAGLVYQETQYF.

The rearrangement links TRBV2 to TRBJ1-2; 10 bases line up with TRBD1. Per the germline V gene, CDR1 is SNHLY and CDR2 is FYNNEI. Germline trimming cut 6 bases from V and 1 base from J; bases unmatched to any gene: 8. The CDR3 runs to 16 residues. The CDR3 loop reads CASSPRQGALNYGYTF. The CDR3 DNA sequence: TGTGCCAGCAGCCCTAGACAGGGGGCGCTTAACTATGGCTACACCTTC. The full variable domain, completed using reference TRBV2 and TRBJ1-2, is EPEVTQTPSHQVTQMGQEVILRCVPISNHLYFYWYRQILGQKVEFLVSFYNNEISEKSEIFDDQFSVERPDGSNFTLKIRSTKLEDSAMYFCASSPRQGALNYGYTFGSGTRLTVV.

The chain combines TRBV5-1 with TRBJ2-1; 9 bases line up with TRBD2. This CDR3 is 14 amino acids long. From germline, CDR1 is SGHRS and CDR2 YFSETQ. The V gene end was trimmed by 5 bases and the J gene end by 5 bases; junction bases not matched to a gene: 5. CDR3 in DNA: TGCGCCAGCAGTTGGCGGGAGGGAAACAATGAGCAGTTCTTC. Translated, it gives CASSWREGNNEQFF. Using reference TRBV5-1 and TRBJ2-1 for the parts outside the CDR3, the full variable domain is KAGVTQTPRYLIKTRGQQVTLSCSPISGHRSVSWYQQTPGQGLQFLFEYFSETQRNKGNFPGRFSGRQFSNSRSEMNVSTLELGDSALYLCASSWREGNNEQFFGPGTRLTVL.

The CDR3 DNA follows: TGCGCCAGCAAGATGGCAGGCCTCACTGGAAACACCATATATTTT. It is translated as CASKMAGLTGNTIYF. The gene calls are TRBV10-2 and TRBJ1-3; D gene ambiguous. The CDR3 loop spans 15 amino acids. The germline V and J ends were trimmed by 7 bases and 2 bases, with 15 bases remaining between them. Germline V lookup: CDR1 WSHSY, CDR2 SAAADI.

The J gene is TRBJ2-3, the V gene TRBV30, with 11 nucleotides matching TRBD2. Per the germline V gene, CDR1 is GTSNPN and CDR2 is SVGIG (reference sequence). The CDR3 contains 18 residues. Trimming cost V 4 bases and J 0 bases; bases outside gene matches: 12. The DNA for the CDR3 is TGTGCCTGGACGGGACTAGCGGCCAAATACACTAGCACAGATACGCAGTATTTT. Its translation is CAWTGLAAKYTSTDTQYF.

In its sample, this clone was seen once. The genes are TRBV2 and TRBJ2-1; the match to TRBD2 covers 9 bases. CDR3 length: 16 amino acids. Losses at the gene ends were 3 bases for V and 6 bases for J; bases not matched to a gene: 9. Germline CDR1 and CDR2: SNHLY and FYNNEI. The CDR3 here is CASSDGAGGPSNEQFF. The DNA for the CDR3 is TGTGCCAGCAGTGATGGGGCGGGGGGGCCGTCCAATGAGCAGTTCTTC.

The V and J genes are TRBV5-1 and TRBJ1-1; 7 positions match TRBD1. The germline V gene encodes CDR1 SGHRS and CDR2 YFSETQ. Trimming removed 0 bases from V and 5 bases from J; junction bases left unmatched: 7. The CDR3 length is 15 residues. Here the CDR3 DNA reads TGCGCCAGCAGCTTGGATTTAGGCAGGGGGACTGAAGCTTTCTTT. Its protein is CASSLDLGRGTEAFF. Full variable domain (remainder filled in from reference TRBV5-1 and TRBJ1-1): KAGVTQTPRYLIKTRGQQVTLSCSPISGHRSVSWYQQTPGQGLQFLFEYFSETQRNKGNFPGRFSGRQFSNSRSEMNVSTLELGDSALYLCASSLDLGRGTEAFFGQGTRLTVV.

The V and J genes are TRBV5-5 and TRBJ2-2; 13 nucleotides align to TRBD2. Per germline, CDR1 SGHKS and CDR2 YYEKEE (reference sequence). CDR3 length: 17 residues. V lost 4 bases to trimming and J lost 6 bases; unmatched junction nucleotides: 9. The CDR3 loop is CASSPLTSGGAAGELFF. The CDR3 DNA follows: TGTGCCAGCAGCCCCCTAACTAGCGGGGGGGCCGCCGGGGAGCTGTTTTTT.

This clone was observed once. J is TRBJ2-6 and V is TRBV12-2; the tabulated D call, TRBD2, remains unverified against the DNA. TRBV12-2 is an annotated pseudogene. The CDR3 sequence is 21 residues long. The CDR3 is CASRLHEGRDSRVSGANVLTF. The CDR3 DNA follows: TGTGCAAGTCGCTTACACGAGGGCCGGGACTCCCGAGTCTCTGGGGCCAACGTCCTGACTTTC.

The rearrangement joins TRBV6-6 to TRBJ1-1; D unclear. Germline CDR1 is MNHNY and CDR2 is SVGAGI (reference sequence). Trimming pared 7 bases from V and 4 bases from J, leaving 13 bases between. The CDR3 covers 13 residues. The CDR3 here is CASTDAEGTEAFF. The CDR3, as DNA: TGTGCCAGCACCGACGCGGAAGGCACTGAAGCTTTCTTT.

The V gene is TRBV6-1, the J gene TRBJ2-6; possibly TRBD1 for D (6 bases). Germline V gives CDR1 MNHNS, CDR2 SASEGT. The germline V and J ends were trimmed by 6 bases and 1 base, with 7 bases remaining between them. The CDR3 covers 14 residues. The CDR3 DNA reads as TGTGCCAGCAGGGGACAATCTGGGGCCAACGTCCTGACTTTC. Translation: CASRGQSGANVLTF.

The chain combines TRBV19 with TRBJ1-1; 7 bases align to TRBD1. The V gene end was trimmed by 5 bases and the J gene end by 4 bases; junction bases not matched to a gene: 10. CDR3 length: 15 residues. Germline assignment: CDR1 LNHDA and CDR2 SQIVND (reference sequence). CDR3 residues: CASSSYRGRGTEAFF. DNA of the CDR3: TGTGCCAGTAGTTCTTACAGGGGACGGGGCACTGAAGCTTTCTTT. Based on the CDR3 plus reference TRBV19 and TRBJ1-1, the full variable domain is DGGITQSPKYLFRKEGQNVTLSCEQNLNHDAMYWYRQDPGQGLRLIYYSQIVNDFQKGDIAEGYSVSREKKESFPLTVTSAQKNPTAFYLCASSSYRGRGTEAFFGQGTRLTVV.

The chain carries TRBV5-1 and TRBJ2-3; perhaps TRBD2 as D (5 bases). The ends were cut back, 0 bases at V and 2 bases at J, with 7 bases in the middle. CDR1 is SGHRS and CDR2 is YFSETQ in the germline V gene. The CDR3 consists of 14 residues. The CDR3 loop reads CASSLGTDTDTQYF. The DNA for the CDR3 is TGCGCCAGCAGCTTGGGGACTGACACAGATACGCAGTATTTT.

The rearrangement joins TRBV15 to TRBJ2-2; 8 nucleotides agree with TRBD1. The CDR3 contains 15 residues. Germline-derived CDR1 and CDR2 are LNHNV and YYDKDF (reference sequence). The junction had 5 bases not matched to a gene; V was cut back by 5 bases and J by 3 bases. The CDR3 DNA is TGTGCCACCAGCCGGGGACAGGCGGACACCGGGGAGCTGTTTTTT. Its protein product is CATSRGQADTGELFF.

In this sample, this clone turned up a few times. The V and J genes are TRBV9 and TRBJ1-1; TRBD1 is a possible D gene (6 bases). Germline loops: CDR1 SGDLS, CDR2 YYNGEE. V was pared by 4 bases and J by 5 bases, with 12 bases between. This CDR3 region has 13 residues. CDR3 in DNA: TGTGCCAGCAGCCCCCTGAGGGGGACTGAAGCTTTCTTT. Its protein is CASSPLRGTEAFF.

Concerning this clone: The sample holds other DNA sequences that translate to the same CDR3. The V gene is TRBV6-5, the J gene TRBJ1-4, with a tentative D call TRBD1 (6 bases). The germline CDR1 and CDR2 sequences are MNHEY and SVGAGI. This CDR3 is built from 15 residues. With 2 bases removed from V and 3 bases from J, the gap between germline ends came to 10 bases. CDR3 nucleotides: TGTGCCAGCAGTTACACTACAGGGCCTAATGAAAAACTGTTTTTT. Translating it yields CASSYTTGPNEKLFF.

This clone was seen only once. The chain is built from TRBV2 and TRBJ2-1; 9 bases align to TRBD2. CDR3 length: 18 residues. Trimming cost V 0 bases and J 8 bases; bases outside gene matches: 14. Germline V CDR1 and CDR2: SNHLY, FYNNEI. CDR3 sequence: CASSEAGFSGGPRDEQFF. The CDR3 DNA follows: TGTGCCAGCAGTGAAGCTGGGTTTAGCGGGGGCCCCCGGGATGAGCAGTTCTTC.

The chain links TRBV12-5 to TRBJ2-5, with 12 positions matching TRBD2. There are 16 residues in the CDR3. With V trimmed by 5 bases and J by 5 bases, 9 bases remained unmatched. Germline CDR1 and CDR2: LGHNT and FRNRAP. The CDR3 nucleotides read TGTGCTAGTGGTCCCCCCGGACTAGCGGGGAGGGAGACCCAGTACTTC. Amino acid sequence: CASGPPGLAGRETQYF.

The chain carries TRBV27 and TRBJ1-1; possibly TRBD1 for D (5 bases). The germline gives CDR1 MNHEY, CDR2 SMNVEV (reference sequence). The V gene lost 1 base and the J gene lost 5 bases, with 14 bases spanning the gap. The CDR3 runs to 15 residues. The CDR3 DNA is TGTGCCAGCAGTTTATGGCAGGGATCAAGGACTGAAGCTTTCTTT. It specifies CASSLWQGSRTEAFF.

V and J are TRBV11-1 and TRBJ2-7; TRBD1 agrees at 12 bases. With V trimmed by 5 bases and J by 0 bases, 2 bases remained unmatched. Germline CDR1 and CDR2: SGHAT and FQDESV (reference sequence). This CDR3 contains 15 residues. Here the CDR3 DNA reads TGTGCCAGCAGCCGGGACAGGGGGCCCTCCTACGAGCAGTACGTC. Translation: CASSRDRGPSYEQYV.

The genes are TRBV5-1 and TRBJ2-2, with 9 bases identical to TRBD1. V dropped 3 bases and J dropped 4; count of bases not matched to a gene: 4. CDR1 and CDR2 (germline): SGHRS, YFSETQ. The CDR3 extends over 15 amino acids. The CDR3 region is CASSWGQGGTGELFF. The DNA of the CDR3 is TGCGCCAGCAGCTGGGGACAGGGAGGCACCGGGGAGCTGTTTTTT.